The entry below gives a single T cell receptor beta chain sequence along with its context. The antigen it binds to is not known. Qualities for individual bases were not recorded, and no much larger clone is one base off. From its cysteine to its phenylalanine, the CDR3 spans 15 amino acids. This entry keeps only the CDR3 DNA: 45 bases, framed from base 1. Trimming accounts for 8 bases at V and 8 bases at J, while the number of junction bases matched to no gene is 15. The germline V gene sets CDR1 to KGHSH and CDR2 to LQKENI. The data originate from a study of blood T cell repertoires in COVID-19 (dated by TCRdb to 2020 to 2021). Broadly, across the study: Samples covering the acute and convalescent phases of COVID-19 were provided by collaborators in the United States, Italy and Spain. The prospective study material was composed of cDNA or gDNA derived from T cells, B-cell-depleted T cells, or PBMCs. Subjects who had been exposed to COVID-19, were actively infected with it, or had recovered from it provided the deeply sampled blood TCRbeta repertoires that made up the dataset. A freely available public database, intended as a resource for researchers studying the immune response to SARS-CoV-2, is where the repertoires were released. The samples were drawn from the first 160 participants of the ongoing ImmuneRACE study and from 1,200 or so subjects provided by 6 global collaborators. Sample metadata almost always included a de-identified subject ID, COVID-19 status, age in years and sex. Where available, HLA class I and class II types were taken from metadata supplied by the sample provider and were not determined by assay-based typing. Findings and caveats that apply to the study as a whole: How much clinical and demographic metadata was included differed by source and by participant, and the metadata was provided uncurated.

The immunoSEQ Assay, a bias-controlled multiplex PCR, was used to amplify TCRbeta CDR3 regions from genomic DNA. Turning to the authors' computational methods: Nucleated cell counts per sample were estimated from amplification of reference gene primers within the assay. Sequence reads were collapsed and filtered to measure the absolute abundance of every unique TCRbeta CDR3 rearrangement. For each sample, productive Simpson clonality was calculated as the square root of Simpson's diversity index across productive rearrangements. In TCRdb, the immuneACCESS table is reduced to in-frame sequences with V and J assigned. These tables do not hold every clone; where another copy was compared, an unresolved V gene accounts for under half, and the others remain unexplained. For V, J and clone size, that table is used; D and trimming come from the DNA. Recorded for this sample are around 20,000 clones; 70% to 85% of them occurred a single time. Together, the top ten hold around 5.6% of the sample.

Each collaborating institution followed its own protocols to collect whole blood in K2EDTA tubes. For TCRbeta analysis, collaborators shipped samples in one of three forms: frozen whole blood, isolated PBMCs, or DNA extracted from either of those sample types. The source of this sequence is a human donor in a cohort sampled during active COVID-19. Sequencing used peripheral blood. The sequence joins TRBV18 to TRBJ2-1; 7 bases in between match TRBD2. The DNA is TGTGCCAGCCTCAGGTTTGGGACGGGAGGATATGAGCAGTTCTTC. Translation gives CASLRFGTGGYEQFF.